These T cell receptor beta chains were read from a single sample in a study of cytomegalovirus exposure and HLA in healthy donors. Libraries were prepared by immunoSEQ multiplex PCR; TCRdb keeps only in-frame clonotypes and omits some of them. The specimen's table records over 100,000 clones. Material: PBMCs. These receptors were taken from a young man in good health and CMV-seronegative. The CDR3 runs from the conserved cysteine through the conserved F or W. Fields, in order: D gene, J gene, V gene, CDR3 protein, CDR3 DNA. D genes are given only for firm matches.

. | TRBJ2-7 | TRBV5-1 | CASSRSFYRSSYEQYF | TGCGCCAGCAGCCGCTCCTTCTACAGGAGCTCCTACGAGCAGTACTTC
TRBD2 | TRBJ2-1 | TRBV10-3 | CAISGLDYNEQFF | TGTGCCATCAGCGGACTAGACTACAATGAGCAGTTCTTC
TRBD1 | TRBJ1-2 | TRBV7-6 | CASSFDDRGYGYTF | TGTGCCAGCAGCTTCGACGACAGGGGATATGGCTACACCTTC
. | TRBJ1-4 | TRBV14 | CASSQGGRSNEKLFF | TGTGCCAGCAGCCAAGGAGGGAGGTCTAATGAAAAACTGTTTTTT
TRBD1 | TRBJ1-5 | TRBV28 | CASILSVGGQPQHF | TGTGCCAGCATCTTATCGGTAGGGGGCCAGCCCCAGCATTTT
TRBD2 | TRBJ2-5 | TRBV5-1 | CASSLDRLAGGGETQYF | TGCGCCAGCAGCTTGGATCGGCTAGCGGGGGGAGGAGAGACCCAGTACTTC
TRBD1 | TRBJ2-2 | TRBV7-3 | CASSRTGGGTGELFF | TGTGCCAGCAGCCGAACAGGGGGCGGCACCGGGGAGCTGTTTTTT
. | TRBJ1-6 | TRBV2 | CASITEAGSNNSPLHF | TGTGCCAGCATCACCGAGGCGGGCTCGAACAATTCACCTCTCCACTTT
TRBD1 | TRBJ1-5 | TRBV6-5 | CASSTGQGLNQPQHF | TGTGCCAGCAGTACCGGACAGGGCCTCAATCAGCCCCAGCATTTT
TRBD1 | TRBJ1-2 | TRBV5-1 | CASSQRGGNYGYTF | TGCGCCAGCAGCCAGAGAGGGGGCAACTATGGCTACACCTTC
TRBD1 | TRBJ1-2 | TRBV19 | CASSDRVRPNYGYTF | TGTGCCAGTAGCGACAGGGTCAGGCCCAACTATGGCTACACCTTC
TRBD2 | TRBJ2-7 | TRBV5-1 | CASSFPRGGGGYEQYF | TGCGCCAGCAGCTTTCCCCGCGGGGGGGGCGGATACGAGCAGTACTTC
TRBD1 | TRBJ2-7 | TRBV6-5 | CASSYSTGDGSYEQYF | TGTGCCAGCAGTTACTCGACAGGGGACGGGTCCTACGAGCAGTACTTC
. | TRBJ1-2 | TRBV5-4 | CASSRGQAYGYTF | TGTGCCAGCAGCCGGGGACAAGCCTATGGCTACACCTTC
TRBD1 | TRBJ1-1 | TRBV7-8 | CASSPNPGTGANTEAFF | TGTGCCAGCAGCCCAAACCCCGGGACAGGGGCGAACACTGAAGCTTTCTTT
TRBD1 | TRBJ1-5 | TRBV5-1 | CASSPGTGRGSNQPQHF | TGCGCCAGCAGCCCCGGGACAGGCCGCGGTAGCAATCAGCCCCAGCATTTT
. | TRBJ1-1 | TRBV12-1 | CASSFDGPNLNTEAFF | TGTGCCAGCAGCTTTGACGGTCCAAACTTGAACACTGAAGCTTTCTTT
. | TRBJ2-5 | TRBV7-9 | CASSEGRGETQYF | TGTGCCAGCAGCGAGGGGCGGGGAGAGACCCAGTACTTC
. | TRBJ2-6 | TRBV30 | CACFPPSGANVLTF | TGTGCCTGTTTCCCTCCTTCTGGGGCCAACGTCCTGACTTTC
. | TRBJ1-1 | TRBV7-2 | CASSPHRETEAFF | TGTGCCAGCAGCCCGCACAGGGAGACTGAAGCTTTCTTT
TRBD2 | TRBJ2-5 | TRBV11-1 | CASSSRLAGGETQYF | TGTGCCAGCAGCTCCCGACTAGCGGGGGGAGAGACCCAGTACTTC
TRBD1 | TRBJ2-2 | TRBV12-5 | CASGTGGNTGELFF | TGTGCTAGTGGGACAGGGGGGAACACCGGGGAGCTGTTTTTT
TRBD1 | TRBJ1-5 | TRBV19 | CASSITGAIPGSNQPQHF | TGTGCCAGTAGTATAACAGGGGCGATACCTGGGAGCAATCAGCCCCAGCATTTT
TRBD1 | TRBJ1-2 | TRBV19 | CASSAGQGLLYGYTF | TGTGCCAGTAGTGCGGGACAGGGGCTTCTCTATGGCTACACCTTC
TRBD2 | TRBJ2-5 | TRBV5-1 | CASSPIAGGLETQYF | TGCGCCAGCAGCCCCATAGCGGGGGGGCTGGAGACCCAGTACTTC
TRBD2 | TRBJ2-4 | TRBV6-5 | CAPLGGVNIQYF | TGTGCCCCATTGGGGGGGGTGAACATTCAGTACTTC
. | TRBJ1-1 | TRBV19 | CASTNRGQNTEAFF | TGTGCCAGTACCAATAGGGGCCAGAACACTGAAGCTTTCTTT
TRBD1 | TRBJ2-7 | TRBV27 | CASSASGTGDLGQYF | TGTGCCAGCAGTGCCTCCGGGACAGGAGACCTGGGGCAGTACTTC
TRBD1 | TRBJ1-2 | TRBV27 | CASRTGTDYGYTF | TGTGCCAGCAGGACAGGGACTGACTATGGCTACACCTTC
TRBD2 | TRBJ2-1 | TRBV5-1 | CASSWGGSGYNEQFF | TGCGCCAGCAGCTGGGGTGGTAGCGGGTACAATGAGCAGTTCTTC
TRBD2 | TRBJ2-1 | TRBV2 | CASREAGGLYNEQFF | TGTGCCAGCAGGGAAGCGGGGGGGTTATACAATGAGCAGTTCTTC
. | TRBJ2-1 | TRBV19 | CASSSGGHYNEQFF | TGTGCCAGTAGTAGCGGGGGCCACTACAATGAGCAGTTCTTC
. | TRBJ1-1 | TRBV2 | CASRSTGNTEAFF | TGTGCCAGCAGATCCACGGGGAACACTGAAGCTTTCTTT